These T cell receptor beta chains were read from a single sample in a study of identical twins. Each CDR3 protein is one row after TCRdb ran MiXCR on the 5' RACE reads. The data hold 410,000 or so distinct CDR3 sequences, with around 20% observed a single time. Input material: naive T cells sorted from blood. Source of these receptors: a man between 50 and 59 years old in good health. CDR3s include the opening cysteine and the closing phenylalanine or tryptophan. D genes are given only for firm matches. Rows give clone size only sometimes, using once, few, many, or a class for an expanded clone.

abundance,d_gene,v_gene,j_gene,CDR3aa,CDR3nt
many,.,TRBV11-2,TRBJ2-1,CASSPNPLPALGYNEQFF,TGTGCCAGCAGCCCCAATCCCCTCCCAGCGTTGGGTTACAATGAGCAGTTCTTC
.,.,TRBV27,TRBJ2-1,CASSYPEQFF,TGTGCCAGCAGTTACCCTGAGCAGTTCTTC
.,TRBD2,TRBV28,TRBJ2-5,CASSLWRLAGAETQYF,TGTGCCAGCAGTTTATGGCGTCTAGCGGGAGCCGAGACCCAGTACTTC
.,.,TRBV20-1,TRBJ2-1,CSATNLFSSYNEQFF,TGCAGTGCTACAAACTTGTTCAGCTCCTACAATGAGCAGTTCTTC
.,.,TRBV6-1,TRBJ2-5,CASSDPSRWTQYF,TGTGCCAGCAGTGACCCCTCCAGGTGGACCCAGTACTTC
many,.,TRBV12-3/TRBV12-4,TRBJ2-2,CASERRTGELFF,TGTGCCAGTGAGCGTCGCACCGGGGAGCTGTTTTTT
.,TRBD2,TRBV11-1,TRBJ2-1,CASSSAPIAGGPRNEQFF,TGTGCCAGCAGCTCTGCCCCAATAGCGGGAGGGCCTCGCAATGAGCAGTTCTTC
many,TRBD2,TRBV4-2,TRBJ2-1,CASTRASGRGSSYNEQFF,TGTGCCAGCACAAGGGCTAGCGGGAGAGGGAGCTCCTACAATGAGCAGTTCTTC
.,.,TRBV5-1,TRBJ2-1,CASQSNYNEQFF,TGCGCCAGCCAATCGAATTACAATGAGCAGTTCTTC
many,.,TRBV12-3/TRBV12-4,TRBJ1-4,CASSPTVSNEKLFF,TGTGCCAGCAGCCCGACAGTGAGTAATGAAAAACTGTTTTTT
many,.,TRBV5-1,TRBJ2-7,CASSPGDSYEQYF,TGCGCCAGCAGCCCAGGGGACTCCTACGAGCAGTACTTC
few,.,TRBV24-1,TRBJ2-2,CATSDSVTPELFF,TGTGCCACCAGTGATTCGGTTACTCCGGAGCTGTTTTTT
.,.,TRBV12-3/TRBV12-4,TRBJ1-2,CASSSWTAGGYTF,TGTGCCAGCAGTTCCTGGACAGCCGGTGGCTACACCTTC
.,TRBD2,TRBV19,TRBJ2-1,CASSETSGGSNEQFF,TGTGCCAGTAGTGAGACTAGCGGGGGGTCCAATGAGCAGTTCTTC
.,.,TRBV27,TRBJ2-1,CASSLFSYRAYNEQFF,TGTGCCAGCAGTTTATTTTCCTACAGGGCCTACAATGAGCAGTTCTTC
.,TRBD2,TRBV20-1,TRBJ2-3,CSATFRLADTDTQYF,TGCAGTGCTACGTTTCGACTAGCGGACACAGATACGCAGTATTTT
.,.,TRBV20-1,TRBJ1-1,CSAPKGGVNTEAFF,TGCAGTGCTCCAAAGGGGGGGGTTAACACTGAAGCTTTCTTT
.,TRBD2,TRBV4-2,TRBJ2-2,CASSRDNLAGGPAGELFF,TGTGCCAGCAGTCGGGATAACCTAGCGGGAGGGCCCGCCGGGGAGCTGTTTTTT
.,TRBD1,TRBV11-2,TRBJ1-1,CASSFDRAEAFF,TGTGCCAGCAGCTTCGACAGGGCTGAAGCTTTCTTT
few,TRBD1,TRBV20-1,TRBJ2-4,CSALVGTGQTGAKNIQYF,TGCAGTGCTCTAGTTGGGACAGGGCAGACAGGGGCCAAAAACATTCAGTACTTC
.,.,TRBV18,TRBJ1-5,CASSPQGDGQPQHF,TGTGCCAGCTCACCACAAGGGGATGGGCAGCCCCAGCATTTT
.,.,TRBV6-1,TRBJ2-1,CASTREEGSYNEQFF,TGTGCCAGCACAAGGGAGGAGGGCTCCTACAATGAGCAGTTCTTC
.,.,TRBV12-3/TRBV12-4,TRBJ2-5,CASGGGETQYF,TGTGCCAGCGGAGGGGGAGAGACCCAGTACTTC
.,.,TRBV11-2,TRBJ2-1,CASSNLGLNEQFF,TGTGCCAGCAGCAACCTGGGCCTTAATGAGCAGTTCTTC
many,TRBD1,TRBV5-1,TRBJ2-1,CASSIDRANEQFF,TGCGCCAGCAGCATCGACAGGGCTAATGAGCAGTTCTTC
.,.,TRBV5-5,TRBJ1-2,CASREGRYGYTF,TGTGCCAGCAGAGAGGGTCGATATGGCTACACCTTC
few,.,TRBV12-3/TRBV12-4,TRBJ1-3,CASSFVGNTIYF,TGTGCCAGCAGTTTTGTCGGAAACACCATATATTTT
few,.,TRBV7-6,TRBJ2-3,CASSVRTDRTDTQYF,TGTGCCAGCAGCGTAAGGACGGACCGCACAGATACGCAGTATTTT
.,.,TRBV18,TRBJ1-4,CASSQPEGREEKLFF,TGTGCCAGCTCACAACCGGAAGGCAGGGAAGAAAAACTGTTTTTT
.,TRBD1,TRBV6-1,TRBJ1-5,CASSGGPSDQPQHF,TGTGCCAGCTCAGGGGGCCCGTCTGATCAGCCCCAGCATTTT
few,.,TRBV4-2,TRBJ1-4,CASSTQFAGNEKLFF,TGTGCCAGCAGCACCCAGTTCGCCGGTAATGAAAAACTGTTTTTT
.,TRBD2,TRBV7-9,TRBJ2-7,CASSSGLAGSNEQYF,TGTGCCAGCAGCTCTGGACTAGCGGGCTCCAACGAGCAGTACTTC
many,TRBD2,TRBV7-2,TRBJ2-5,CASSLGLAGEQETQYF,TGTGCCAGCAGCTTAGGACTAGCGGGAGAGCAAGAGACCCAGTACTTC
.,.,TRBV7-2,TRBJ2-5,CASSLAPGVVKTQYF,TGTGCCAGCAGCTTAGCTCCGGGGGTGGTGAAGACCCAGTACTTC